This T cell receptor (beta chain) was recovered during a study of long-term antiretroviral therapy in people with HIV. Whole-study findings and limits: Even long-term ART left TRB diversity below transplant donor controls, despite gains. Whichever time point was examined, clones expanded before ART dominated the repertoire. Viral resistance, ART adherence and therapy changes all lacked available data.

The CDR3 runs 16 residues. Looked up from germline, CDR1 is SGHTA and CDR2 is FQGNSA. Trimming shortened V by 4 bases and J by 0 bases, and 15 bases separated the two germline ends. A word on this clone: Its antigen is not identified.

Samples were assayed with immunoSEQ v3.0 at survey level. Researchers set sequencing to target roughly 35,000-55,000 T-cell genomes per sample. Assay: immunoSEQ multiplex PCR; the TCRdb copy retains only in-frame clones and omits some. The data contain some 47,000 clones, nearly 95% of them singletons. The chain couples TRBV7-2 to TRBJ1-1, with D possibly matching TRBD1 (5 bases). The sequence derives from a woman in her 50s with HIV. Sequenced material: unsorted PBMCs, taken 3.7 years after starting antiretroviral therapy. In DNA form, the CDR3 reads TGTGCCAGCAGCTACCTACCGGGACTTTTGAACACTGAAGCTTTCTTT. Translated, it gives CASSYLPGLLNTEAFF.